This T cell receptor (beta chain) originates from a study of cytomegalovirus exposure and HLA in healthy donors. Study at large: In a later analysis, it was reported that the approximately 120 validation repertoires had been produced on the same platform as the 600 to 850 repertoires belonging to the first cohort. Study conclusions and caveats: Cytomegalovirus status, reportedly, was diagnosed with high specificity and sensitivity by the classifier. The study flagged about 150 TCR beta chains as cytomegalovirus-associated.

Here immunoSEQ multiplex PCR was the method, and the copy in TCRdb shows in-frame clones only, minus some. The table shows about 110,000 clones, with 95% occurring only once. For this clone: Its antigen is unknown. Additional DNA sequences in this sample encode the identical CDR3.

Material for sequencing was PBMCs. The sequence came from a young woman in good health and CMV-seronegative.

The CDR3 sequence is CSLTEGQGNGYTF. In DNA, the CDR3 is TGCAGCTTAACGGAGGGCCAGGGAAATGGCTACACCTTC. This chain connects TRBV29-1 to TRBJ1-2, with D possibly TRBD1 on 5 matching bases. V shed 8 bases and J shed 6 bases, with 19 bases lying between them. CDR3 length equals 13 residues. Germline CDR1 reads SQVTM; CDR2 reads ANQGSEA. Using reference TRBV29-1 and TRBJ1-2 for the parts outside the CDR3, the full variable domain is SAVISQKPSRDICQRGTSLTIQCQVDSQVTMMFWYRQQPGQSLTLIATANQGSEATYESGFVIDKFPISRPNLTFSTLTVSNMSPEDSSIYLCSLTEGQGNGYTFGSGTRLTVV.